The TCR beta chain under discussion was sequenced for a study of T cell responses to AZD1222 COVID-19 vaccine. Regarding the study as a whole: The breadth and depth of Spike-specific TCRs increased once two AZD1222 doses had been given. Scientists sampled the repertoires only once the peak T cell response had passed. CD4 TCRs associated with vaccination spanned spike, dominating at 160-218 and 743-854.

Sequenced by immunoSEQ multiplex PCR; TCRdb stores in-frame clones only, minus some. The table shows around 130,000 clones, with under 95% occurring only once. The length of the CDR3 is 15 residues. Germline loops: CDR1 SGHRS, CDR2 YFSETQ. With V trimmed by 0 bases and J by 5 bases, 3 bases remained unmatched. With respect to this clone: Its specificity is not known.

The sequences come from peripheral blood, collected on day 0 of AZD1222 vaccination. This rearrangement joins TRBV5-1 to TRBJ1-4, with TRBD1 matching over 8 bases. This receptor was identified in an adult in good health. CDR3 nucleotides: TGCGCCAGCAGCTTGGGGGGGACAGGAAATGAAAAACTGTTTTTT. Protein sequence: CASSLGGTGNEKLFF.